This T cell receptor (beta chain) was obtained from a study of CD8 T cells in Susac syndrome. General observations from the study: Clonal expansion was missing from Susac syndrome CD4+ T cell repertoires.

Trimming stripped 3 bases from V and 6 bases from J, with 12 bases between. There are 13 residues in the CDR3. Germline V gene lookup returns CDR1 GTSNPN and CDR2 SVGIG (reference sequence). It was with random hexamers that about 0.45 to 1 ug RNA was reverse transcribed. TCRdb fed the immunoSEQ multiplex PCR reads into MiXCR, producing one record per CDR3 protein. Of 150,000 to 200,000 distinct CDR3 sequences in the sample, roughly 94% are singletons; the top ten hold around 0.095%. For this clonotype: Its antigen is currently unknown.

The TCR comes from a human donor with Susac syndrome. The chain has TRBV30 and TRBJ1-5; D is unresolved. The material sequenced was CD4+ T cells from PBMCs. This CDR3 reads CAWSGQEAQPQHF. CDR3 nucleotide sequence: TGTGCCTGGAGCGGTCAAGAGGCTCAGCCCCAGCATTTT.